This T cell receptor (beta chain) was found in a study of vaccination effects on CD4 cells after COVID-19. Study-wide context: The vaccine given was either BNT162b2 or mRNA-1273, in two doses. General study findings and limits: Cross-reactivity with common cold coronaviruses was shown by only 1 of 255 vaccine-induced clones in healthy vaccinees.

Viral peptide pool expansion of antigen-specific CD4+ T cells preceded sequencing in the ViraFEST assay. Once cultured for roughly ten days, the cells underwent separation to obtain CD4+ T cells. Each vaccine recipient was nucleocapsid antibody negative and had no prior SARS-CoV-2 infection. Peptides at 10 ug/ml and IL-2 at 10 IU/ml were added to two million PBMC per well. IL-2 medium supplanted half the medium on days 3 and 7. The CDR3 extends over 17 amino acids. CDR1 and CDR2 (germline): LNHDA, SQIVND (reference sequence). The ends lost 6 bases at V and 9 bases at J; junction bases unmatched: 17. A word on this clone: No antigen is known for it.

The repertoire was sequenced with immunoSEQ multiplex PCR; TCRdb's copy has only in-frame clones and lacks some. Of 78,000 or so clones in the sample, around 79% were seen once. The V call is TRBV19, the J call TRBJ2-1, with 10 bases matching TRBD2. This clonotype was sampled from a human donor who received a COVID-19 vaccine. Sequenced material: CD4+ T cells from PBMCs cultured with SARS-CoV-2 spike peptides, taken before COVID-19 vaccination. CDR3 region: CASRTALGAGGPSEQFF. The CDR3 coding sequence is TGTGCCAGTAGAACCGCGCTCGGAGCGGGGGGGCCTAGTGAGCAGTTCTTC.